This is a list of T cell receptor beta chains from one sample in a study of blood T cells in healthy people across ages. TCRdb processed the 5' RACE reads anew with MiXCR; each CDR3 protein has one entry. The profile shows approximately 730,000 distinct CDR3 sequences, 40% to 65% of them singletons. The sample taken for sequencing was blood. Receptors were obtained from a man older than 75 in good health. CDR3s include the opening cysteine and the closing phenylalanine or tryptophan.

TRBV4-1,20,TRBJ2-6,CASSQVQRTGQLSGANVLTF
TRBV15,16,TRBJ2-3,CATSRGGTDFNRYAYF
TRBV28,19,TRBJ2-6,CASSPGQGGGLSGANVLTF
TRBV12-3/TRBV12-4,11,TRBJ1-1,CASLLNTEAFF
TRBV6-5,15,TRBJ2-7,CASTLAGVGSYEQYF
TRBV5-1,15,TRBJ2-4,CASSLGGGRKNIQYF
TRBV6-6,15,TRBJ2-7,CASAPTGGGSYEQYF
TRBV5-1,14,TRBJ2-1,CASSRGLLQGEQFF
TRBV4-2,15,TRBJ2-7,CASSQEDSSTYEQYF
TRBV12-3/TRBV12-4,19,TRBJ1-2,CASSFIFSTAKLLNYGYTF
TRBV20-1,16,TRBJ1-5,CSARDLRGPSNQPQHF
TRBV20-1,11,TRBJ1-2,CSARGGAVYTF
TRBV20-1,17,TRBJ1-2,CSARAVGAREANYGYTF
TRBV6-1,16,TRBJ2-3,CASTPGTSGRRRYAYF
TRBV29-1,11,TRBJ2-1,CSVGLWGEQFF
TRBV5-1,14,TRBJ2-2,CASSPGDWTGELFF
TRBV29-1,11,TRBJ2-5,CSAGRQETQYF
TRBV5-5,16,TRBJ2-1,CASSLVTGGSYNEQFF
TRBV4-1,17,TRBJ2-1,CASSQLQLAGDYNEQFF
TRBV2,13,TRBJ2-7,CASTIGTVYEQYF
TRBV11-1,17,TRBJ2-3,CASSPMTSGASTDTQYF
TRBV12-3/TRBV12-4,13,TRBJ1-2,CASTPRGGYGYTF
TRBV24-1,13,TRBJ2-1,CATSHGSYNEQFF
TRBV3-1,15,TRBJ2-5,CASSQGGAHQETQYF
TRBV4-2,16,TRBJ2-1,CASSPRPASSYNEQFF
TRBV28,18,TRBJ2-1,CASSFTSGRAKSYNEQFF
TRBV10-3,16,TRBJ2-7,CAISESRREGSYEQYF
TRBV12-5,15,TRBJ2-1,CASGLYTSGFNEQFF
TRBV30,13,TRBJ2-5,CAWGSDKQETQYF
TRBV7-9,11,TRBJ1-2,CASSRGRGYTF
TRBV13,15,-,CASSFLSSEPLEQYF
TRBV3-1,16,TRBJ2-5,CASSQGRLAGFQEQYF
TRBV2,14,TRBJ2-1,CASSLRFGRNEQFF
TRBV21-1,19,TRBJ2-7,CASSKPGTSGHRGDYEQYF
TRBV5-1,14,TRBJ1-4,CASSFMGDNEKLFF
TRBV20-1,15,TRBJ2-1,CSASAVERRVDEQFF
TRBV4-1,18,TRBJ1-6,CASSERTGETSYNSPLHF
TRBV29-1,13,TRBJ1-1,CSVGQALIPESFF
TRBV6-4,13,TRBJ2-3,CASSDRTTDTQYF
TRBV12-5,17,TRBJ2-1,CASGPARGESSYNEQFF
TRBV5-1,14,TRBJ1-4,CASSMTATNEKLFF
TRBV10-3,14,TRBJ2-1,CAISELGYYNEQFF
TRBV15,15,TRBJ2-5,CATSSEQGIAETQYF
TRBV6-1,17,TRBJ2-5,CASATRAGESRVATQYF
TRBV6-2/TRBV6-3,13,TRBJ2-5,CASTTTGGRKQYF
TRBV20-1,14,TRBJ2-3,CSAIRSGSADTQYF
TRBV11-1,17,TRBJ2-1,CASSRGSGGGSYNEQFF
TRBV15,17,TRBJ2-2,CATSRPAGTRDTGELFF
TRBV29-1,12,TRBJ2-5,CSVRGAEETQYF
TRBV6-2/TRBV6-3,17,TRBJ2-1,CASSYMGLAGVHNEQFF
TRBV29-1,16,-,CSAPGLAGVLYNEQYF
TRBV20-1,17,TRBJ2-3,CSADPAPSGRNIGTQYF
TRBV3-1,13,TRBJ2-7,CASSQAGSGEQYF
TRBV20-1,16,TRBJ2-1,CSARASGAYSYNEQFF
TRBV6-5,17,TRBJ2-5,CASSYSYFSGGDETQYF